This T cell receptor (beta chain) was recovered during a study of blood T cells in healthy people across ages. Concerning this clonotype: Its antigen is currently unknown.

General observations from the study: The unsorted PBMCs prevented any conclusive comparison of naive versus antigen-experienced cells.

A second roughly 6 to 12 cycle PCR used barcoded and J-beta primers. Unique molecular identifiers of 12 random nucleotides labeled each cDNA. Any given sample supplied a minimum of 2.5 million CDR3-containing paired-end reads. From the 5' RACE reads, TCRdb called clonotypes with MiXCR, one entry per CDR3 protein. This sample has more than 700,000 distinct CDR3 sequences, with approximately 53% found just once. The trim removed 5 bases at V and 1 base at J, leaving 12 bases unmatched. CDR3 length: 17 residues. Germline V CDR1 and CDR2: SEHNR, FQNEAQ (reference sequence). The clonotype was recovered from a man older than 75 in good health. The rearrangement joins TRBV7-9 to TRBJ2-5; 8 nucleotides match TRBD2. The sequencing sample was made of blood. The CDR3 nucleotides are TGTGCCAGCAGCCTGACCGTCATGGCGGGGGGCCAAGAGACCCAGTACTTC. Its translation is CASSLTVMAGGQETQYF.